The 14 T cell receptor beta chains in this list originate from one sample, sequenced in a study of blood T cells in healthy people across ages. Together with a sample-barcoded 5' primer, a J-beta primer mix was included in a second PCR lasting roughly 6 to 12 cycles. TCRdb processed the 5' RACE reads anew with MiXCR; each CDR3 protein has one entry. The table includes 2 million or so distinct CDR3 sequences, about 50% detected once. The sequenced sample was blood. These receptors were obtained from a woman aged 40 to 55 in good health.

This clonotype appeared once. The J gene is TRBJ2-1, the V gene TRBV28; TRBD2 aligns across 12 bases. Germline V gene lookup returns CDR1 MDHEN and CDR2 SYDVKM. The CDR3 is 16 residues long. J was trimmed by 4 bases and V by 8 bases; bases with no gene match: 9. CDR3 in DNA: TGTGCCAGCCGCACTCTAGCGGGGGGGGCTTACAATGAGCAGTTCTTC. It yields the protein CASRTLAGGAYNEQFF.

The rearrangement joins TRBV20-1 to TRBJ2-1, with D maybe TRBD2 (6 bases). Germline V CDR1 and CDR2: DFQATT, SNEGSKA (reference sequence). There are 16 residues in the CDR3. Deletions cut 1 base from V and 4 bases from J, with 17 bases between. CDR3 in amino acids: CSARATEQGGYNEQFF. The CDR3 nucleotides are TGCAGTGCTAGAGCCACTGAGCAGGGAGGTTACAATGAGCAGTTCTTC.

This clonotype was recorded many times. The rearrangement links TRBV29-1 to TRBJ2-4, with D perhaps matching TRBD2 (6 bases). The length of the CDR3 is 14 residues. V was trimmed by 6 bases and J by 0 bases, leaving 12 bases between them. Germline lookup yields CDR1 SQVTM and CDR2 ANQGSEA. The CDR3 sequence is CSVREVLAKNIQYF. The CDR3, as DNA: TGCAGCGTCAGGGAGGTCTTAGCCAAAAACATTCAGTACTTC.

This clonotype was observed a handful of times. The rearrangement joins TRBV7-6 to TRBJ1-1; 9 nucleotides align to TRBD1. The CDR3 has 13 residues. Germline CDR1 SGHVS, CDR2 FNYEAQ. Germline trimming cut 3 bases from V and 11 bases from J; bases unmatched to any gene: 7. CDR3: CASSFPGTGSAFF. The CDR3, as DNA: TGTGCCAGCAGCTTTCCCGGGACAGGGTCGGCTTTCTTT.

This clonotype was observed a handful of times. The chain links TRBV7-2 to TRBJ2-4; D uncertain. The germline CDR1 and CDR2 sequences are SGHTA and FQGNSA. This CDR3 spans 14 amino acids. Trimming removed 0 bases from V and 12 bases from J, with 15 bases in between. The chain's CDR3 is CASSLAFLSGAQYF. The CDR3, as DNA: TGTGCCAGCAGCTTAGCTTTTCTCTCCGGTGCTCAGTACTTC.

The sample holds one count of this clonotype. The V and J genes are TRBV15 and TRBJ2-3, with a weak D call TRBD1 (6 bases). Trimming removed 11 bases from V and 0 bases from J, with 18 bases in between. Germline V gene data show CDR1 as LNHNV and CDR2 as YYDKDF (reference sequence). The CDR3 loop spans 15 amino acids. CDR3 DNA: TGTGCCGCCTCCATTGGGGGCATCAGCACAGATACGCAGTATTTT. It encodes CAASIGGISTDTQYF.

The chain has TRBV9 and TRBJ2-3; a possible D gene is TRBD1 (7 bases). Trimming removed 0 bases at V and 10 bases at J, with 12 bases between. This CDR3 comprises 13 residues. Germline V gene sequence: CDR1 SGDLS, CDR2 YYNGEE. The CDR3 sequence: CASSVVRGDAQYF. CDR3 coding DNA: TGTGCCAGCAGCGTAGTCAGGGGGGATGCGCAGTATTTT.

This chain connects TRBV3-1 to TRBJ2-6; unclear D gene. Germline V gene data show CDR1 as LGHDT and CDR2 as YNNKEL (reference sequence). CDR3 length: 16 residues. The germline V and J ends were trimmed by 5 bases and 0 bases, with 11 bases remaining between them. The DNA of the CDR3 is TGTGCCAGCAGCGTGGTTCACCACTCTGGGGCCAACGTCCTGACTTTC. It yields the protein CASSVVHHSGANVLTF.

V and J are TRBV7-2 and TRBJ2-7; D is unresolved. This CDR3 is 14 amino acids long. Trimming pared 5 bases from V and 7 bases from J, leaving 18 bases between. Germline V gives CDR1 SGHTA, CDR2 FQGNSA. DNA of the CDR3: TGTGCCAGCAGCCCGACAAGAGCTTCCGAGGAGCAGTACTTC. Residues: CASSPTRASEEQYF.

This clonotype was found a few times. This sequence joins TRBV5-1 and TRBJ2-4; tentatively, D is TRBD1 or TRBD2 (5 bases each). Trimming took off 4 bases at V and 7 bases at J, with 21 bases between the two ends. The germline gives CDR1 SGHRS, CDR2 YFSETQ. CDR3 length equals 16 residues. This CDR3 is CASSPKGPRSGNIQYF. DNA for the CDR3: TGCGCCAGCAGCCCCAAGGGACCGCGATCAGGGAACATTCAGTACTTC.

This clonotype was recorded a few times. The chain links TRBV5-6 to TRBJ1-6, with D unclear. Per germline, CDR1 SGHDT and CDR2 YYEEEE. V was cut by 5 bases and J by 2 bases, with 8 bases left in between. CDR3 length equals 14 residues. CDR3 residues: CASRRTAYNSPLHF. The CDR3 region has the DNA TGTGCCAGCAGAAGAACAGCCTATAATTCACCCCTCCACTTT.

This clonotype appeared many times. The CDR3 DNA sequence: TGTGCCAGCAGCCCGGGACAGAACTATGGCTACACCTTC. Its translation is CASSPGQNYGYTF. The V gene is TRBV18, the J gene TRBJ1-2, with 7 bases fitting TRBD1. Per the germline V gene, CDR1 is KGHSH and CDR2 is LQKENI. Trimming took 8 bases from V and 2 from J; bases not matched to a gene: 5. CDR3 length equals 13 residues.

This clonotype was seen a few times. The rearrangement links TRBV5-1 to TRBJ2-7, with a tentative D call TRBD2 (6 bases). Trimming left V 4 bases short and J 5 bases short, with 13 bases between. Germline CDR1 is SGHRS and CDR2 is YFSETQ. The CDR3 is 13 residues long. Here the CDR3 reads CASSVGTVDEQYF. CDR3 sequence (DNA): TGCGCCAGCAGCGTCGGGACTGTGGACGAGCAGTACTTC.

The chain is built from TRBV12-3 or TRBV12-4 and TRBJ2-1; no clear D. The V end was cut by 5 bases, the J end by 9 bases, with 14 bases between. The CDR3 is 13 amino acids. The CDR3 protein is CASSTRTGSEQFF. The DNA of the CDR3 is TGTGCCAGCAGTACCCGTACGGGTTCTGAGCAGTTCTTC.